This TCR beta chain appears in the sequencing data of a study of blood T cell repertoires in COVID-19 (dated by TCRdb to 2020 to 2022). In terms of the full investigation: Samples from collaborators originated in the United States, Italy and Spain and spanned both the acute and convalescent phases of COVID-19. The material from the prospective study consisted of cDNA or gDNA derived from T cells, B-cell-depleted T cells, or PBMCs. Subjects who had been exposed to COVID-19, were actively infected with it, or had recovered from it provided the deeply sampled blood TCRbeta repertoires that made up the dataset. The repertoires were made available in a free public database intended to serve as a resource for research on the immune response to SARS-CoV-2. Samples came from the ongoing ImmuneRACE study (first 160 participants) plus 1,254 subjects from 6 global collaborators. A de-identified subject ID, COVID-19 status, age in years and sex were almost always included in the sample metadata. HLA class I and class II types, where available, came from metadata supplied by the sample provider rather than from assay-based typing. What the research found in general, with its limitations: The quantity of clinical and demographic metadata differed by source and by participant and was supplied without curation.

The collaborating institutions used their own protocols to collect whole blood in K2EDTA tubes. Collaborator samples were shipped for TCRbeta analysis as frozen whole blood, isolated PBMCs, or DNA extracted from either sample type. The immunoSEQ Assay, a bias-controlled multiplex PCR, was used to amplify TCRbeta CDR3 regions from genomic DNA. Under the source paper's analysis protocol: Nucleated cell counts per sample were estimated from amplification of reference gene primers within the assay. Sequence reads were collapsed and filtered to measure the absolute abundance of every unique TCRbeta CDR3 rearrangement. For each sample, productive Simpson clonality was calculated as the square root of Simpson's diversity index across productive rearrangements. The immuneACCESS repertoire file appears here via TCRdb, limited to in-frame rearrangements. These files lack a portion of the clones; in checked studies, under half of the deficit traces to unresolved V genes, and the cause of the others is not known. The V and J calls and clone size come from that table; D and trimming were worked out from the DNA. The sample yields about 20,000 clones; around 92% were counted once. The ten biggest clones cover 6.5% to 7.5% of the sample.

Regarding this clone: The antigen it binds to is not known. No clone much larger than this one lies a single base away; base qualities are absent.

Via the germline V gene, CDR1 is SGHDT and CDR2 YYEEEE. The CDR3, cysteine through phenylalanine, is 14 amino acids long. Of all the DNA, just the CDR3 is kept, 42 bases in frame from base 1. V is clipped by 0 bases and J by 5 bases, and the sequence between their germline boundaries is 12 bases long. Input material: peripheral blood. This clonotype was sampled from a human donor in a cohort sampled during active COVID-19. This chain is built from TRBV5-6 and TRBJ2-7; a confident D gene designation cannot be given. At the DNA level, the sequence is TGTGCCAGCAGCTTGGGCCATAGCCCTAACGAGCAGTACTTC. Protein translation: CASSLGHSPNEQYF. Here the CDR3 is joined to the reference TRBV5-6 and TRBJ2-7 genes, and the full variable domain is: DAGVTQSPTHLIKTRGQQVTLRCSPKSGHDTVSWYQQALGQGPQFIFQYYEEEERQRGNFPDRFSGHQFPNYSSELNVNALLLGDSALYLCASSLGHSPNEQYFGPGTRLTVT.